Below, 29 T cell receptor beta chains from the same sample are listed, as sequenced in a study of blood T cell repertoires in COVID-19. Sequencing used immunoSEQ multiplex PCR; TCRdb keeps in-frame clones, though not all of them. Seen here are 450,000 to 600,000 clones, about 90% observed once, and the top ten hold under 0.85%. The sample consisted of PBMCs or T cells enriched from blood (not recorded which). These receptors were collected from a woman aged 18-35 years who had recovered from COVID-19.

The chain combines TRBV20-1 with TRBJ2-2; D ambiguous. The CDR3 length is 11 residues. Germline CDR1 DFQATT, CDR2 SNEGSKA (reference sequence). V was clipped by 2 bases and J by 9 bases, with 7 bases between them. CDR3: CSARLYRELFF. The DNA of the CDR3 is TGCAGTGCTAGATTGTATCGGGAGCTGTTTTTT.

V is TRBV4-1 and J is TRBJ1-5, with a tentative D call TRBD1 (5 bases). Per germline, CDR1 MGHRA and CDR2 YSYEKL. Trimming took 1 base from V and 3 from J, leaving 10 bases between them. CDR3 length: 15 amino acids. The CDR3 spells CASSQGGGDNQPQHF. The CDR3 coding sequence is TGCGCCAGCAGCCAAGGGGGCGGAGACAATCAGCCCCAGCATTTT.

The chain recombines TRBV7-8 with TRBJ1-5; D gene unclear. This CDR3 is built from 13 residues. CDR1 and CDR2 (germline): SGHVS, FQNEAQ. V lost 2 bases to trimming and J lost 5 bases, with 7 bases between them. CDR3 residues: CASSLIPDQPQHF. The CDR3, as DNA: TGTGCCAGCAGCTTAATCCCAGATCAGCCCCAGCATTTT.

This clone has only one observation. The chain has TRBV28 and TRBJ2-1, with 9 bases aligning to TRBD1. The CDR3 extends over 14 amino acids. From germline, CDR1 is MDHEN and CDR2 SYDVKM. V trimming: 6 bases; J trimming: 10 bases; junction bases outside the gene matches: 10. The CDR3 DNA sequence: TGTGCCAGCAGCCTCGACGGACAGGGGAAGGAGCAGTTCTTC. It specifies CASSLDGQGKEQFF.

This clone was observed a handful of times. The chain has TRBV5-6 and TRBJ1-2, with D possibly matching TRBD1 (5 bases). Between the trimmed V and J ends, which lost 5 bases and 1 base, there was a span of 15 bases. This CDR3 contains 15 residues. CDR1 and CDR2 (germline): SGHDT, YYEEEE. The CDR3 region is CASSQGSGGNYGYTF. CDR3 DNA: TGTGCCAGCAGTCAGGGTTCCGGGGGTAACTATGGCTACACCTTC.

This clone is a singleton in its sample. The V gene is TRBV9, the J gene TRBJ2-3, with TRBD2 identical over 8 bases. The CDR3 sequence is 16 residues long. In germline, CDR1 is SGDLS, CDR2 YYNGEE. Trimming removed 3 bases from V and 4 bases from J; junction bases left unmatched: 10. The CDR3: CASSALSGGAADTQYF. Written as DNA, the CDR3 is TGTGCCAGCAGCGCCCTATCCGGGGGGGCGGCAGATACGCAGTATTTT.

The J gene is TRBJ1-5, the V gene TRBV2; D perhaps matches TRBD1 (6 bases). The germline CDR1 and CDR2 sequences are SNHLY and FYNNEI. This CDR3 has 13 residues. The V and J ends lost 7 bases and 3 bases respectively, with 10 bases between them. This CDR3 reads CASKGGNNQPQHF. DNA for the CDR3: TGTGCCAGCAAGGGGGGGAACAATCAGCCCCAGCATTTT.

The chain employs TRBV2 and TRBJ1-5, with 7 bases matching TRBD1. Germline CDR1 and CDR2: SNHLY and FYNNEI. The CDR3 sequence is 13 residues long. V was pared by 7 bases and J by 3 bases, with 3 bases of the junction left unmatched. The chain's CDR3 is CASTTGPNQPQHF. CDR3 bases: TGTGCCAGCACGACAGGGCCCAATCAGCCCCAGCATTTT. Combining the CDR3 with reference TRBV2 and TRBJ1-5 gives the whole variable domain EPEVTQTPSHQVTQMGQEVILRCVPISNHLYFYWYRQILGQKVEFLVSFYNNEISEKSEIFDDQFSVERPDGSNFTLKIRSTKLEDSAMYFCASTTGPNQPQHFGDGTRLSIL.

This chain uses TRBV30 with TRBJ2-7, with a possible D match to TRBD1 (5 bases). Germline CDR1 is GTSNPN and CDR2 is SVGIG (reference sequence). V lost 0 bases to trimming and J lost 1 base, with 7 bases between them. This CDR3 has 13 amino acids. CDR3 nucleotide sequence: TGTGCCTGGAGTGTCCCAGGGTCCTACGAGCAGTACTTC. Translation: CAWSVPGSYEQYF.

The chain has TRBV7-2 and TRBJ2-5; perhaps TRBD2 as D (5 bases). The CDR3 sequence is 16 residues long. V lost 1 base and J lost 7, with 19 bases in between. CDR1 and CDR2 (germline): SGHTA, FQGNSA. The CDR3 is CASSLGGIRDQRTQYF. Here the CDR3 DNA reads TGTGCCAGCAGCTTAGGAGGGATAAGGGATCAACGGACCCAGTACTTC.

The CDR3 loop is CASSQLEGRNTEAFF. The CDR3 nucleotides are TGTGCCAGCAGCCAATTGGAGGGGCGAAACACTGAAGCTTTCTTT. The chain joins TRBV3-1 (or the pseudogene TRBV3-2) to TRBJ1-1; TRBD1 might be the D (5 bases). Deletions cut 2 bases from V and 2 bases from J, with 12 bases between. Germline lookup yields CDR1 LGHDT and CDR2 YNNKEL (reference sequence). CDR3 size: 15 residues.

For the CDR3, the DNA is TGTGCCAGCAGTGAATACGGAGAGACCCAGTACTTC. This translates into CASSEYGETQYF. The chain joins TRBV6-1 to TRBJ2-5; D not certain. V was trimmed by 2 bases and J by 4 bases, leaving 5 bases between them. Per the germline V gene, CDR1 is MNHNS and CDR2 is SASEGT. This CDR3 spans 12 amino acids.

The genes are TRBV13 and TRBJ2-1, with 16 bases lining up with TRBD2. Germline CDR1 is PRHDT and CDR2 is FYEKMQ (reference sequence). CDR3 length: 19 amino acids. With 4 bases clipped from V and 8 bases from J, the junction kept 14 bases outside the gene matches. The CDR3 coding sequence is TGTGCCAGCAGCTCCCCCTCAGGGACTAGCGGGGGGGCCGTCGATGAGCAGTTCTTC. Residues: CASSSPSGTSGGAVDEQFF.

The CDR3 coding sequence is TGTGCCAGCAGCTTAGCGCTCGGTAGCGGGGGGCCTGAGCAGTTCTTC. Translation gives CASSLALGSGGPEQFF. The rearrangement uses TRBV7-9 and TRBJ2-1; TRBD2 agrees at 10 bases. This CDR3 contains 16 residues. Per the germline V gene, CDR1 is SEHNR and CDR2 is FQNEAQ (reference sequence). Trimming at V came to 0 bases and at J to 9 bases, leaving 8 bases not matched to a gene.

To note about this clone: This same CDR3 is encoded by further DNA sequences in the sample. The J gene is TRBJ2-2, the V gene TRBV27; D is ambiguous. The V gene lost 2 bases and the J gene lost 7 bases, with 8 bases spanning the gap. The CDR3 is made up of 13 amino acids. Germline V gene sequence: CDR1 MNHEY, CDR2 SMNVEV (reference sequence). The CDR3 DNA reads as TGTGCCAGCAGTTTACTGGGCGTCGGGGAGCTGTTTTTT. Protein: CASSLLGVGELFF.

The CDR3 nucleotides are TGTGCCAGTAGTATCTCAGGGGGAGGCTACACCTTC. It specifies CASSISGGGYTF. The chain employs TRBV19 and TRBJ1-2; 7 positions match TRBD1. The CDR3 spans 12 residues. J gave up 8 bases and V 3 bases, and 3 bases lay outside the gene matches. In germline, CDR1 is LNHDA, CDR2 SQIVND (reference sequence). Supplemented by reference TRBV19 and TRBJ1-2, the full variable domain reads DGGITQSPKYLFRKEGQNVTLSCEQNLNHDAMYWYRQDPGQGLRLIYYSQIVNDFQKGDIAEGYSVSREKKESFPLTVTSAQKNPTAFYLCASSISGGGYTFGSGTRLTVV.

This clone was seen a single time. The chain uses TRBV19 and TRBJ2-2; D is unclear. V lost 1 base, J lost 3 bases, and 12 bases lay in between. Germline CDR1 and CDR2: LNHDA and SQIVND (reference sequence). The CDR3 covers 16 residues. The CDR3 DNA reads TGTGCCAGTAGTATAGTGGTTTCTTCAGACACCGGGGAGCTGTTTTTT. Translated, it gives CASSIVVSSDTGELFF.

The chain has TRBV5-6 and TRBJ1-2, with D maybe TRBD1 (6 bases). This CDR3 has 13 amino acids. V was pared by 3 bases and J by 2 bases, with 8 bases between. Germline-derived CDR1 and CDR2 are SGHDT and YYEEEE. The chain's CDR3 is CASSSTGNYGYTF. The CDR3 nucleotides are TGTGCCAGCAGCTCAACAGGGAACTATGGCTACACCTTC.

The J gene is TRBJ1-1, the V gene TRBV12-5; 8 bases map to TRBD1. The CDR3 loop spans 20 amino acids. Trimming removed 1 base from V and 2 bases from J; junction bases left unmatched: 18. Germline V gene lookup returns CDR1 LGHNT and CDR2 FRNRAP. The CDR3 region has the DNA TGTGCTAGTGGTTTGGGGACAGGGTTTGACTCATTCATACTTAACACTGAAGCTTTCTTT. Its protein product is CASGLGTGFDSFILNTEAFF.

The chain has TRBV6-5 and TRBJ2-1; 13 nucleotides match TRBD2. The CDR3 totals 16 residues. V lost 4 bases, J lost 7 bases, and 7 bases stayed unmatched. CDR1 is MNHEY and CDR2 is SVGAGI in the germline V gene. The CDR3 loop reads CASSSTLAGGINEQFF. CDR3 bases: TGTGCCAGCAGTTCCACACTAGCGGGGGGGATAAATGAGCAGTTCTTC.

The chain joins TRBV7-9 to TRBJ1-6; TRBD1 aligns across 8 bases. J lost 13 bases, V lost 5 bases, and 7 bases had no gene match. The CDR3 covers 13 residues. Germline lookup yields CDR1 SEHNR and CDR2 FQNEAQ (reference sequence). In DNA, the CDR3 is TGTGCCAGCAGCCCGGGACAGGCTAGTCCCCTCCACTTT. Protein product: CASSPGQASPLHF.

The rearrangement joins TRBV5-6 to TRBJ2-7; 9 bases fit TRBD1. The junction had 6 bases not matched to a gene; V was cut back by 4 bases and J by 1 base. CDR3 length: 15 amino acids. Germline V CDR1 and CDR2: SGHDT, YYEEEE. As DNA, the CDR3 is TGTGCCAGCAGCCCGGACAGGGGATATTCCTACGAGCAGTACTTC. Encoded protein: CASSPDRGYSYEQYF.

This chain uses TRBV9 with TRBJ2-5; TRBD1 matches 7 bases. The CDR3 has 14 amino acids. CDR1 is SGDLS, CDR2 YYNGEE, per germline. V dropped 4 bases and J dropped 2; count of bases not matched to a gene: 5. CDR3 bases: TGTGCCAGCAGCTTGTGGGACAGTCAAGAGACCCAGTACTTC. Residues: CASSLWDSQETQYF.

The chain recombines TRBV30 with TRBJ2-3; no firm D call. There are 12 residues in the CDR3. CDR1 is GTSNPN, CDR2 SVGIG, per germline (reference sequence). Deletions cut 2 bases from V and 2 bases from J, with 5 bases between. The CDR3 reads CAWSLYTDTQYF. DNA of the CDR3: TGTGCCTGGAGTCTGTACACAGATACGCAGTATTTT.

The chain uses TRBV12-2 and TRBJ1-5; TRBD1, the D gene given by the table, was not confirmed from the DNA. TRBV12-2 is a pseudogene locus. The CDR3 contains 12 residues. CDR3 in amino acids: CAPRLSNQPQHF. The CDR3 DNA is TGTGCTCCCAGGCTGTCTAATCAGCCCCAGCATTTT.

The rearrangement uses TRBV11-2 and TRBJ2-5, with TRBD2 identical over 12 bases. This CDR3 has 15 residues. Germline CDR1 and CDR2: SGHAT and FQNNGV. Trimming removed 6 bases from V and 5 bases from J; junction bases left unmatched: 7. The DNA for the CDR3 is TGTGCCAGCAGAAGACTAGCGGGAGCTTATGAGACCCAGTACTTC. Its protein is CASRRLAGAYETQYF.

The chain links TRBV5-1 to TRBJ1-3; possible D gene TRBD1, 5 bases. This CDR3 has 14 residues. Germline V gene sequence: CDR1 SGHRS, CDR2 YFSETQ. V was cut by 3 bases and J by 1 base, with 8 bases left in between. As DNA, the CDR3 is TGCGCCAGCAGCTGGGGGACTTCTGGAAACACCATATATTTT. Translating it yields CASSWGTSGNTIYF. The full variable domain, in which reference TRBV5-1 and TRBJ1-3 provide the parts outside the CDR3, is KAGVTQTPRYLIKTRGQQVTLSCSPISGHRSVSWYQQTPGQGLQFLFEYFSETQRNKGNFPGRFSGRQFSNSRSEMNVSTLELGDSALYLCASSWGTSGNTIYFGEGSWLTVV.

The genes are TRBV16 and TRBJ1-1, with D maybe TRBD1 (5 bases). Trimming pared 2 bases from V and 0 bases from J, leaving 7 bases between. Germline CDR1 reads KGHSY; CDR2 reads FQNENV. The CDR3 has 14 residues. The CDR3 loop is CASSQQGLNTEAFF. CDR3 DNA sequence: TGTGCCAGCAGCCAACAGGGATTGAACACTGAAGCTTTCTTT.

The chain couples TRBV7-2 to TRBJ1-2; 9 nucleotides align to TRBD1. This CDR3 is 16 amino acids long. The V and J ends lost 1 base and 8 bases, in that order; junction bases with no gene match: 11. CDR1 and CDR2 from the germline V gene are SGHTA and FQGNSA. The CDR3 DNA reads TGTGCCAGCAGCTTAGGAAGGCAGGGGACAGGGCAGGGCTACACCTTC. Translated: CASSLGRQGTGQGYTF.